A selection of T cell receptor beta chains follows, all from one sample in a study of technical replicates of blood from a few donors. Produced via immunoSEQ multiplex PCR; TCRdb's table is partial and in-frame only. The sample lists 75,000 to 100,000 clones, roughly 94% seen once, with around 0.37% in the top ten. Source material: T cells isolated from PBMCs. The receptors shown here come from a human donor in good health. The CDR3 runs from the conserved cysteine through the conserved F or W. The order of the fields is V gene, clone size, D gene, CDR3 length, J gene, CDR3 protein, CDR3 DNA. D genes are given only for firm matches. Clone sizes are given selectively: once, few, many, or a class where the clone is expanded.

TRBV5-1,.,.,14,TRBJ1-1,CASSLTGFSTEAFF,TGCGCCAGCAGCTTAACGGGATTTAGCACTGAAGCTTTCTTT
TRBV7-2,.,TRBD2,15,TRBJ2-5,CASSLNLAGVETQYF,TGTGCCAGCAGCTTAAATCTAGCGGGAGTGGAGACCCAGTACTTC
TRBV7-9,.,.,13,TRBJ2-1,CAGQGGVEVEQFF,TGTGCCGGACAGGGAGGGGTGGAAGTTGAGCAGTTCTTC
TRBV7-3,.,TRBD2,15,TRBJ2-7,CASSLAGGPSYEQYF,TGTGCCAGCAGCTTAGCGGGAGGGCCCTCCTACGAGCAGTACTTC
TRBV28,.,TRBD2,15,TRBJ2-3,CASSPRLAGTDTQYF,TGTGCCAGCAGTCCCAGACTAGCGGGCACAGATACGCAGTATTTT
TRBV6-6,.,.,13,TRBJ1-4,CASSYEGIEKLFF,TGTGCCAGCAGTTACGAGGGTATTGAAAAACTGTTTTTT
TRBV6-1,.,TRBD1,16,TRBJ1-5,CASSEPGGNSNQPQHF,TGTGCCAGCAGTGAGCCAGGGGGAAATAGCAATCAGCCCCAGCATTTT
TRBV11-2,.,.,13,TRBJ2-7,CASSWGLSYEQYF,TGTGCCAGCAGCTGGGGACTTTCCTACGAGCAGTACTTC
TRBV11-1,.,.,15,TRBJ2-5,CASSLVSEAQETQYF,TGTGCCAGCAGCTTAGTATCAGAGGCCCAAGAGACCCAGTACTTC
TRBV6-4,.,TRBD1,13,TRBJ1-2,CASRGTGSYGYTF,TGTGCCAGCAGGGGGACAGGGAGCTATGGCTACACCTTC
TRBV7-9,.,TRBD1,17,TRBJ1-3,CASSLLPGQGSGNTIYF,TGTGCCAGCAGCTTATTACCCGGACAGGGGTCTGGAAACACCATATATTTT
TRBV9,once,TRBD1,14,TRBJ2-7,CASSVRQGDYEQYF,TGTGCCAGCAGCGTTAGACAGGGTGACTACGAGCAGTACTTC
TRBV11-2,.,.,12,TRBJ1-2,CASSLTGSGYTF,TGTGCCAGCAGCTTAACCGGGAGTGGCTACACCTTC
TRBV28,.,TRBD2,13,TRBJ2-1,CATSSGTYNEQFF,TGTGCCACCTCCAGCGGGACCTACAATGAGCAGTTCTTC
TRBV28,.,TRBD1,15,TRBJ1-2,CASSPATGGGYGYTF,TGTGCCAGCAGCCCGGCTACAGGGGGAGGCTATGGCTACACCTTC
TRBV6-1,.,.,12,TRBJ1-3,CASGTAGNTIYF,TGTGCCAGCGGAACAGCCGGAAACACCATATATTTT
TRBV5-1,.,.,14,TRBJ1-2,CASSLGGTTDGYTF,TGCGCCAGCAGCTTGGGCGGGACGACGGATGGCTACACCTTC
TRBV11-2,.,.,14,TRBJ2-2,CASSFGFGTGELFF,TGTGCCAGCAGCTTCGGGTTTGGGACCGGGGAGCTGTTTTTT
TRBV27,.,.,14,TRBJ1-2,CASIGTHSSYGYTF,TGTGCCAGCATAGGAACTCACAGCTCCTATGGCTACACCTTC
TRBV15,once,.,15,TRBJ1-3,CATSRFRFSGNTIYF,TGTGCCACCAGCAGGTTCCGTTTTTCTGGAAACACCATATATTTT
TRBV6-5,.,.,16,TRBJ1-1,CASSYFFRGENTEAFF,TGTGCCAGCAGTTACTTTTTCAGGGGTGAGAACACTGAAGCTTTCTTT
TRBV7-9,.,.,12,TRBJ1-1,CASSLPYTEAFF,TGTGCCAGCAGCTTACCGTATACTGAAGCTTTCTTT
TRBV25-1,.,TRBD1,13,TRBJ2-7,CASTSGTGDEQYF,TGTGCCAGCACTTCGGGGACAGGGGACGAGCAGTACTTC
TRBV2,.,TRBD2,15,TRBJ2-7,CASNDPAGRPYEQYF,TGTGCCAGCAACGACCCAGCGGGGCGACCCTACGAGCAGTACTTC
TRBV7-2,.,.,15,TRBJ1-3,CASSLGPVSGNTIYF,TGTGCCAGCAGCTTAGGTCCGGTCTCTGGAAACACCATATATTTT
TRBV7-2,.,TRBD2,17,TRBJ2-5,CASSLEGLAGGRETQYF,TGTGCCAGCAGCCTAGAGGGACTAGCGGGAGGCAGGGAGACCCAGTACTTC
TRBV10-3,.,TRBD1,15,TRBJ2-5,CAISETGGVQETQYF,TGTGCCATCAGTGAGACAGGGGGCGTCCAAGAGACCCAGTACTTC
TRBV11-2,.,.,13,TRBJ1-2,CASSHGREYGYTF,TGTGCCAGCAGCCACGGACGGGAGTATGGCTACACCTTC
TRBV28,.,.,14,TRBJ1-2,CASSPLGTYYGYTF,TGTGCCAGCAGTCCCCTGGGGACTTACTATGGCTACACCTTC
TRBV6-1,.,TRBD1,13,TRBJ1-5,CASWRQGNQPQHF,TGTGCCAGCTGGAGACAGGGTAATCAGCCCCAGCATTTT
TRBV27,.,.,16,TRBJ2-1,CASSLSLGRTYNEQFF,TGTGCCAGCAGTTTAAGTCTAGGTAGAACCTACAATGAGCAGTTCTTC
TRBV5-5,once,.,16,TRBJ2-3,CASSSIIATYTDTQYF,TGTGCCAGCAGCTCTATTATAGCTACATACACAGATACGCAGTATTTT
TRBV30,.,.,12,TRBJ2-2,CASTGYPGELFF,TGTGCCTCTACAGGGTATCCCGGGGAGCTGTTTTTT
TRBV18,.,.,15,TRBJ2-7,CASSPSTVDSYEQYF,TGTGCCAGCTCACCAAGCACAGTCGACTCCTACGAGCAGTACTTC
TRBV5-5,once,.,14,TRBJ2-3,CASSLDISTSTQYF,TGTGCCAGCAGCTTAGACATCTCTACGAGTACGCAGTATTTT